This T cell receptor beta chain emerged from a study of blood T cell repertoires in COVID-19. Study as a whole: Collection of acute and convalescent COVID-19 samples took place in the United States, Italy and Spain. T cells, B-cell-depleted T cells, or PBMCs supplied cDNA or gDNA.

Before being deemed recovered, Cohort 3 donors had two negative PCRs, clearance, or symptom resolution. Germline values: CDR1 LGHDT, CDR2 YNNKEL (reference sequence). V lost 2 bases to trimming and J lost 5 bases; unmatched junction nucleotides: 7. This CDR3 contains 16 residues. Original data processing: Researchers report that nucleated cell counts were estimated from reference gene primer amplification. Sequenced by immunoSEQ multiplex PCR; TCRdb stores in-frame clones only, minus some. V, J and clone size reflect that table, while D and trimming were determined from the DNA. Of roughly 400,000 clones in the sample, 85% to 90% were seen once.

This TCR was recovered from a man aged 25-45 years who had recovered from COVID-19. Sequencing was performed on PBMCs or T cells enriched from blood (not recorded which). V gene TRBV3-1 (or the pseudogene TRBV3-2) combines with J gene TRBJ2-1, with 9 bases fitting TRBD2. In DNA form, the CDR3 reads TGTGCCAGCAGCCAACGATTCGTAGCGGGAGACAATGAGCAGTTCTTC. Translating it yields CASSQRFVAGDNEQFF.